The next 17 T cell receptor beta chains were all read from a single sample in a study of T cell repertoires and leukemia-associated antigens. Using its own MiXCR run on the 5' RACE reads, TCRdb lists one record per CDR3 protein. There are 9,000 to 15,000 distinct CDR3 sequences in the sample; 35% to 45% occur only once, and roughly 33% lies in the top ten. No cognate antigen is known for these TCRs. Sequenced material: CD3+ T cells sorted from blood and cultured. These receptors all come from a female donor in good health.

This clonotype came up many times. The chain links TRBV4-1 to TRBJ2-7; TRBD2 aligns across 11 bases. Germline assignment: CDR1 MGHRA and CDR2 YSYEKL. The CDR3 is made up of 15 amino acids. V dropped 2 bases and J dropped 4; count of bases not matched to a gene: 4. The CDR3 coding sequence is TGCGCCAGCAGCCAACCGACTAGCGGGAAATACGAGCAGTACTTC. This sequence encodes CASSQPTSGKYEQYF.

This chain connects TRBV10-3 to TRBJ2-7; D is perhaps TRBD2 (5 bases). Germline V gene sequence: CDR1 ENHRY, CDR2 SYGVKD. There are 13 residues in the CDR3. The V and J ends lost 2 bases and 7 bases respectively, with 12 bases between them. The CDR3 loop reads CAISEGGASEQYF. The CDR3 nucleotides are TGTGCCATCAGTGAGGGAGGAGCCTCAGAGCAGTACTTC.

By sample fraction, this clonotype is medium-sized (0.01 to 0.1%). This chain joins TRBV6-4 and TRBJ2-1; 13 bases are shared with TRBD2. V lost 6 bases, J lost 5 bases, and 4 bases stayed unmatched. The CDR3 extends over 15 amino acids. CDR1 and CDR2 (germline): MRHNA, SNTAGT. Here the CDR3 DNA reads TGTGCCAGCAGCGTCGGGACTAGCGGGAACAATGAGCAGTTCTTC. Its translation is CASSVGTSGNNEQFF.

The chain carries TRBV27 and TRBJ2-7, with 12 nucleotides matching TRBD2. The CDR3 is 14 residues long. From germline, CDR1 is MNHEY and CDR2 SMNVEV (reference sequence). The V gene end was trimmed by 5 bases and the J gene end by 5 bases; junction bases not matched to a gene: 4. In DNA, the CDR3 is TGTGCCAGCAGTACCCGGACTAGCGGGAACGAGCAGTACTTC. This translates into CASSTRTSGNEQYF.

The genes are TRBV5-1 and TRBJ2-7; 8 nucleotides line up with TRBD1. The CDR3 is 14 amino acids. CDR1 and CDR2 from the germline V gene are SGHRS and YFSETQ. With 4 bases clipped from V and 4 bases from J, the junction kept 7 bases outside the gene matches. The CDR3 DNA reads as TGCGCCAGCAGCCAGGGGGCTAGCAGATACGAGCAGTACTTC. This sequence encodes CASSQGASRYEQYF.

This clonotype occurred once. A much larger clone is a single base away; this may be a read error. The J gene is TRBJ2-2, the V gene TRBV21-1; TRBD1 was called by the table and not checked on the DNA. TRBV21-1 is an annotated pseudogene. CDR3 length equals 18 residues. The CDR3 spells CASSKEETGWGWAGELFF. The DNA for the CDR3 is TGTGCCAGCAGCAAAGAGGAGACTGGCTGGGGGTGGGCCGGGGAGCTGTTTTTT.

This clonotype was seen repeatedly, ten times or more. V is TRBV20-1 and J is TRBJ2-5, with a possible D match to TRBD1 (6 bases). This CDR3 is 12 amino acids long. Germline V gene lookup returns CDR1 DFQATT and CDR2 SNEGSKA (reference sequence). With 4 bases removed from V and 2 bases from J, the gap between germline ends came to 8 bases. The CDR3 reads CSANGQQETQYF. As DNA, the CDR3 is TGCAGTGCTAACGGACAGCAAGAGACCCAGTACTTC.

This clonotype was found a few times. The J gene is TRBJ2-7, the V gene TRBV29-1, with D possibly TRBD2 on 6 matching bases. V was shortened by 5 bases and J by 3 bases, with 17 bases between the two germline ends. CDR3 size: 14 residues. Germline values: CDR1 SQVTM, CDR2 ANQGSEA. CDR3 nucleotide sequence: TGCAGCGTTACCGGCGGGGTAACGTTCTACGAGCAGTACTTC. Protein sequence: CSVTGGVTFYEQYF.

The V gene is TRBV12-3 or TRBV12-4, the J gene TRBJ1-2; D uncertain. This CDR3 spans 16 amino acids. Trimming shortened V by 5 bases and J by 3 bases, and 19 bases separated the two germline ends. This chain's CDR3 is CASSPSEGAWDYGYTF. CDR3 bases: TGTGCCAGCAGTCCCTCAGAAGGCGCCTGGGACTATGGCTACACCTTC.

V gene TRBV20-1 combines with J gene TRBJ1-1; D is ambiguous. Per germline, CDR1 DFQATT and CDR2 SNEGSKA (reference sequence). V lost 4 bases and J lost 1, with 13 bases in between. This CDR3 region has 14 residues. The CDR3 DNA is TGCAGTGCTATAACCTACGGGCCGAACACTGAAGCTTTCTTT. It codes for CSAITYGPNTEAFF.

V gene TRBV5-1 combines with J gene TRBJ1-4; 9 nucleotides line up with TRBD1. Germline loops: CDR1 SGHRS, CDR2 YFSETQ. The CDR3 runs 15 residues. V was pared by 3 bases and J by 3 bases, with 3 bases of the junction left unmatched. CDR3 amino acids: CASSSQGAANEKLFF. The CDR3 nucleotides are TGCGCCAGCAGCTCACAGGGGGCGGCTAATGAAAAACTGTTTTTT.

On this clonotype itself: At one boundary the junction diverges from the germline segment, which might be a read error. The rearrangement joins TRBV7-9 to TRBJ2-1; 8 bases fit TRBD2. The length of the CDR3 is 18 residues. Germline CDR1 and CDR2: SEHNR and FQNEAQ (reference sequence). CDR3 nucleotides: TGTGCCAGCAGCTTAGTCTTAGCGGGATATCTAAATTACAATGAGCGGTTCTTC. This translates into CASSLVLAGYLNYNERFF. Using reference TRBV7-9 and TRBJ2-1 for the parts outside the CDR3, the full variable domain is DTGVSQNPRHKITKRGQNVTFRCDPISEHNRLYWYRQTLGQGPEFLTYFQNEAQLEKSRLLSDRFSAERPKGSFSTLEIQRTEQGDSAMYLCASSLVLAGYLNYNERFFGPGTRLTVL.

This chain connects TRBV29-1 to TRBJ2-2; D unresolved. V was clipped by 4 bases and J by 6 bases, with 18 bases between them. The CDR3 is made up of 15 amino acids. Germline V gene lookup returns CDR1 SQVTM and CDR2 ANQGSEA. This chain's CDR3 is CSVVGLKERAGELFF. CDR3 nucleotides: TGCAGCGTTGTCGGATTAAAGGAACGTGCCGGGGAGCTGTTTTTT.

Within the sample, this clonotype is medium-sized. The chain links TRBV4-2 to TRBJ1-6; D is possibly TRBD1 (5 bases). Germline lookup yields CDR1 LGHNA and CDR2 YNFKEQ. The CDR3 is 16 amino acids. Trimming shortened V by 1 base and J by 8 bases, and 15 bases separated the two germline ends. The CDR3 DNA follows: TGTGCCAGCAGCCAAGCGGGGGAGTCTTATGATTCACCCCTCCACTTT. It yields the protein CASSQAGESYDSPLHF.

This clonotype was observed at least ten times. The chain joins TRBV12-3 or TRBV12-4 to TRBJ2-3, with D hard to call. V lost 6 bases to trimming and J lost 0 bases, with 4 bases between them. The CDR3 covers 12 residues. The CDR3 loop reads CASSGSTDTQYF. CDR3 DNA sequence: TGTGCCAGCAGCGGAAGCACAGATACGCAGTATTTT.

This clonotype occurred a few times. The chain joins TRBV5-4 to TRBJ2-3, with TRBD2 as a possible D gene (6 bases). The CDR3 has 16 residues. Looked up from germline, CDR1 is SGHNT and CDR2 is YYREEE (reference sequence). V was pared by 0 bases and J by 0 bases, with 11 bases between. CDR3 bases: TGTGCCAGCAGCTTGGAGGGCGGGATTAGCACAGATACGCAGTATTTT. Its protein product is CASSLEGGISTDTQYF.

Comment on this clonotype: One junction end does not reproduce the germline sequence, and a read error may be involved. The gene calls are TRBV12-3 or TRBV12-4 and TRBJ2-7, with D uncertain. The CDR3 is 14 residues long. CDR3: CASSLYDPNYEQCF. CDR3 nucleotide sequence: TGTGCCAGCAGTTTGTACGATCCCAACTACGAGCAGTGCTTC.